This TCR beta chain was captured in a study of cytomegalovirus exposure and HLA in healthy donors (dated by TCRdb to 2016 to 2017). Broadly, across the study: According to an earlier analysis of several hundred of the donors, 150 million to 200 million T cells yielded some 120 million unique TCR beta sequences and less than 300 Gb of sequence data. The genetic ancestry cluster associated with self-reported Caucasian donors included over 80% of the 398 genotyped donors. Alongside the repertoire data, information on donor age, sex, ethnicity and CMV serostatus was compiled. In a later genetic analysis, genome-wide SNP genotypes for about 65% of the roughly 670 donors were used, and that subset was treated as a discovery cohort. The study used immunosequencing to profile the T cell repertoires of about 670 subjects and linked those repertoires to cytomegalovirus serostatus. An early release that covered approximately 600 HLA-typed donors contained approximately 290 gigabases of sequencing data and tens of millions of unique TCR sequences. Roughly five DR-DQ haplotypes were handled as single units for association and clustering, since linkage in the cohort was strong. All discovery cohort repertoires had been generated using a single sequencing platform. An earlier analysis of several hundred of the donors used high-throughput TCR beta sequencing to judge whether each TCR beta V gene segment behaved as functional or pseudogenic. The number of typed donors differed by locus: roughly 629-640 for A, B, C, DRB1 and DQB1; some 500 for DQA1; 606 for DPA1; and around 490 for DPB1. To study patterns of TCR occurrence, a later analysis re-analyzed previously published TCR beta repertoires from several hundred donors and added high-resolution HLA genotyping. Rather than drawing on any new phenotypic data, the later analysis identified candidate immune exposures from TCR beta sequences and the way those sequences occurred across donors. To predict cytomegalovirus infection status, the study combined high-throughput TCR immunosequencing, statistical association of individual TCRs with disease status, and machine learning. On average, roughly 240,000 unique TCR beta nucleotide sequences were sequenced per donor among a few hundred genotyped donors of the cohort, with about 17% of those sequences being non-productive. Along with the roughly 670-subject first cohort, a separate validation cohort of over 90 different subjects was used. The aim of the study was to test whether cataloging public T cell receptors could identify signatures of past pathogen exposure. HLA typing covered class I and class II loci at four-digit resolution. Points the paper makes about the study in general: The classifier was reported to diagnose cytomegalovirus status with high specificity and sensitivity in both the original and validation cohorts. In this cohort, only TCR beta chains were sequenced, and detectable features were limited by the absence of alpha or paired-chain data. Because HLA typing was missing for some donors at each locus, association tests included only the typed subset. The 87-base-pair reads could not distinguish some IMGT-functional V segments, including TRBV6-2 and TRBV6-3, so those segments were excluded. In a later analysis, more than 15,000 TCR beta sequences were associated with specific HLA alleles at a false discovery rate of 0.05. A later analysis found that TCR association rates varied across HLA loci, with DRB1 alleles showing the most associated TCRs and HLA-C alleles the fewest. A few of the identified cytomegalovirus-associated TCR beta chains were confirmed in vitro to be specific for cytomegalovirus antigens. An earlier analysis of approximately 500 of the donors showed that most TCR beta V segments appeared in productive rearrangements either about 87% or about 30% of the time, which broadly matched IMGT annotations. Most TCR sequences were observed very rarely across donors, whereas some public TCRs were present in many individuals. Compared with the roughly 720-donor mean, donors in an Asian-associated ancestry cluster had fewer N-insertions in productive TCRs, according to a later genetic analysis. CMV serostatus was the only immune exposure information available for the cohort. Correlated functional status among segregating V segments might reflect linkage disequilibrium, but an unknown experimental factor could not be ruled out. A further reported finding was that TCR beta sequences accurately predicted the HLA-A and HLA-B alleles for most subjects in the first cohort. The study listed 164 TCR beta chains as associated with cytomegalovirus. The authors suggested that the approach could potentially be generalized to other disease states and immunological phenotypes. When HLA alleles, especially DR and DQ, strongly co-occurred, TCR associations were difficult to assign to individual alleles. A later analysis reported that several top co-occurrence clusters appeared linked to parvovirus B19, influenza, CMV and Epstein-Barr virus. A later analysis found that HLA-associated TCR beta chains were more clonally expanded and had lower generation probabilities than equally common non-associated chains. Because counts were too low, 15 to 20 rarely observed V segments, including chromosome 9 orphons, were left out of the earlier analysis of a few hundred of the donors. Roughly uniform sequencing depth across donors was assumed in presence/absence analyses, although this assumption may not hold. A cluster of highly shared sequence variants was judged likely to represent a technical artifact of the sequencing pipeline. A later analysis found that most CMV-associated TCR beta chains appeared HLA-restricted, with HLA associations seemingly driven largely by CMV exposure. A later genetic analysis associated a missense DCLRE1C variant with V-gene and J-gene trimming of TCR beta chains, and an independent cohort replicated the association.

Note on this clone: It has no known antigen specificity. No much larger clonotype is one base removed from it; base qualities were not supplied.

Trimming costs V 4 bases and J 7 bases, and their ends lie 17 bases apart. CDR1 and CDR2 were assigned from the germline V gene as WSHSY and SAAADI. Its CDR3 holds 15 amino acids, cysteine through phenylalanine. The sequence is cut down to CDR3 DNA, 45 bases in frame from base 1. The cohort was made up of approximately 700 healthy bone marrow donors. Cohort members were all nominally healthy when sampled, although unrecorded immune exposures were likely present. The donor tested CMV seropositive, placing the donor among the 290 or so seropositive members of the cohort. A peripheral blood sample was collected from each donor, and TCR beta sequencing was performed on peripheral blood mononuclear cells. Genomic DNA was extracted from the blood cell samples with the Qiagen DNeasy Blood Extraction Kit. Library preparation used the immunoSEQ multiplex PCR assay. For the multiplex PCR, a mixture combining 60 forward primers for TCR Vbeta segments and 13 reverse primers for TCR Jbeta segments was used. The CDR3 region of rearranged TCR beta genes was amplified from genomic DNA by a multiplex PCR assay. Amplified TCR beta libraries were sequenced as 87-base-pair reads on the Illumina HiSeq System. Turning to the authors' computational methods: A later analysis counted 75 million to 100 million unique TCR beta chains across the 670 or so repertoires, and around 12 million of these chains were shared by at least two donors. Raw reads were error-corrected and collapsed into unique sequences by a nearest-neighbor algorithm in which closely related sequences were merged to remove PCR and sequencing errors. To assign V, D and J gene segments, CDR3 sequences were aligned to IMGT reference sequences. For a sequence to be retained, a match of at least six nucleotides to both a V gene segment and a J gene segment was required. Rearrangements were classified as productive when the CDR3 lacked stop codons and remained in frame with V and J, and all other rearrangements were classified as non-productive. CDR3 was defined according to IMGT convention as the region running from the second conserved V-encoded cysteine to the conserved J-encoded phenylalanine. Sequences without an unambiguous match to a single V gene segment were excluded from the earlier analysis of about 600 of the donors. In an earlier analysis of 587 of the donors, V segments were called functional above 56.7% productive rearrangements and were called segregating when the between-donor standard deviation exceeded 5%. A statistical classification framework was built for diagnosing cytomegalovirus status from the catalog of TCR beta chain sequences. In a later analysis, V and J genes were assigned by comparing TCR nucleotide sequences against IMGT/GENE-DB human TR gene sequences. Using the TCRdist pipeline, a later analysis assigned CDR3 sequences along with most-parsimonious VDJ recombination scenarios. In a later analysis, every TCR beta chain was defined by the combination of its CDR3 amino acid sequence and its V-gene family, and reads without a unique V-gene family were dropped. A later analysis removed 500 to 600 highly shared, low-generation-probability nucleotide sequences to deal with suspected cross-contamination and a sequencing artifact. For each public chain, a later analysis derived a clonal expansion index from normalized ranks of inferred template counts within each repertoire. Generation probabilities in a later analysis came from a VDJ recombination model fitted to out-of-frame rearrangements, and those results were checked against IGoR. In a later analysis, TCR-TCR, TCR-HLA and TCR-CMV co-occurrence was scored with hypergeometric tests, and a repertoire-size bias correction was applied to TCR pairs. A later analysis estimated false discovery rates by permuting HLA or CMV assignments 20 times. In a later analysis, co-occurring TCRs were grouped using DBSCAN, with TCRdist sequence similarity added in when clustering inside HLA-allele-positive subsets. Repertoires with fewer than 30,000 or more than 120,000 public chains were left out of co-occurrence clustering, as were roughly five repertoires with anomalous nucleotide sharing. The source is immuneACCESS, and TCRdb retained only in-frame sequences with V and J called. Part of the clones is not carried over; for the studies checked, unresolved V genes explain less than half of this, and the remainder is unexplained. The D gene and trimming were derived from the DNA, and the V and J assignments and clone size from that table. For this sample the table gives over 150,000 clones, of which around 79% were detected only once. Roughly 1.5% of the sample comes from the top ten.

The specimen was PBMCs. The receptor comes from a girl aged 5 to 17 in good health and CMV-seropositive. In this chain, TRBV10-2 is recombined with TRBJ1-5, with the D gene not clear enough to name. The CDR3: CASSGRGAAGQPQHF. At the DNA level, the sequence is TGCGCCAGCAGTGGACGAGGTGCGGCGGGGCAGCCCCAGCATTTT.